This T cell receptor (beta chain) was documented in a study of cytomegalovirus exposure and HLA in healthy donors. Concerning this clone itself: Its antigen remains unknown.

Study outcomes and limitations: Cytomegalovirus-associated status was assigned to 164 TCR beta chains.

Clones were sequenced by immunoSEQ multiplex PCR, and TCRdb holds only the in-frame ones, with some missing. The profile covers 76,000 or so clones, with roughly 94% appearing a single time and approximately 3.5% taken by the ten largest. This CDR3 contains 15 residues. V dropped 3 bases and J dropped 9 bases, with 21 bases sitting between them. CDR1 and CDR2 (germline): SGHRS, YFSETQ. While the first cohort had over 650 subjects, the donors belonged to the separate validation cohort of roughly 130 subjects. Sequencing was performed on PBMCs. This sequence joins TRBV5-1 and TRBJ1-1; TRBD1 is a possible D gene (5 bases). The clonotype originates from a woman aged 18 to 35 in good health and CMV-seropositive. In DNA, the CDR3 is TGCGCCAGCAGCTCGGGGGAAGATTGGGGGTCCAAAGCTTTCTTT. Its protein is CASSSGEDWGSKAFF.